These 30 T cell receptor beta chains originate from one sample sequenced in a study of blood T cell repertoires in COVID-19. Here immunoSEQ multiplex PCR was the method, and the copy in TCRdb shows in-frame clones only, minus some. The data hold about 230,000 clones, with 70% to 90% observed a single time. The sequenced sample was peripheral blood. These receptors came from a man over 45 with COVID-19, enrolled during active disease.

This clone occurred once. This sequence joins TRBV18 and TRBJ2-5, with D hard to call. Germline V lookup: CDR1 KGHSH, CDR2 LQKENI. The CDR3 is made up of 12 amino acids. V was clipped by 6 bases and J by 2 bases, with 7 bases between them. The CDR3 DNA reads TGTGCCAGCTCGGGCGATCAAGAGACCCAGTACTTC. Amino acids: CASSGDQETQYF.

The chain employs TRBV10-2 and TRBJ2-7, with a weak D call TRBD1 (6 bases). The germline CDR1 and CDR2 sequences are WSHSY and SAAADI. This CDR3 has 14 residues. The V and J ends lost 0 bases and 2 bases respectively, with 8 bases between them. CDR3 bases: TGCGCCAGCAGTGAGTCACAGGGCCCCTACGAGCAGTACTTC. As protein: CASSESQGPYEQYF.

J is TRBJ1-1 and V is TRBV6-5; a possible D gene is TRBD1 (6 bases). Trimming stripped 6 bases from V and 5 bases from J, with 19 bases between. Germline CDR1 reads MNHEY; CDR2 reads SVGAGI. CDR3 length equals 15 residues. The CDR3 sequence: CASSMGHLSWTEAFF. The CDR3 coding sequence is TGTGCCAGCAGCATGGGACACCTAAGTTGGACTGAAGCTTTCTTT.

The sample holds a few counts of this clone. DNA of the CDR3: TGTGCCAGCAGTTATTCGCCCATGGGGCCCGGGGAGCTGTTTTTT. Translated: CASSYSPMGPGELFF. The gene calls are TRBV6-5 and TRBJ2-2, with D perhaps TRBD1 (5 bases). Germline loops: CDR1 MNHEY, CDR2 SVGAGI. Trimming cost V 3 bases and J 6 bases, with 14 bases left between them. The CDR3 runs to 15 residues.

DNA of the CDR3: TGTGCCAGCAGCGTCAGCCAGGGGAGAGAGACTGAAGCTTTCTTT. Translating it yields CASSVSQGRETEAFF. The rearrangement uses TRBV9 and TRBJ1-1, with a tentative D call TRBD1 (6 bases). This CDR3 has 15 residues. V dropped 2 bases and J dropped 5 bases, with 16 bases sitting between them. Germline CDR1 reads SGDLS; CDR2 reads YYNGEE.

This clone was counted a few times. J is TRBJ2-5 and V is TRBV7-6, with a tentative D call TRBD2 (6 bases). Trimming left V 5 bases short and J 4 bases short, with 20 bases between. This CDR3 has 16 amino acids. CDR1 is SGHVS, CDR2 FNYEAQ, per germline. CDR3 amino acids: CASSPWGEEEGETQYF. The CDR3 nucleotides read TGTGCCAGCAGCCCCTGGGGGGAGGAGGAAGGAGAGACCCAGTACTTC.

This sequence joins TRBV7-9 and TRBJ2-7, with D possibly matching TRBD1 (6 bases). Germline V gives CDR1 SEHNR, CDR2 FQNEAQ (reference sequence). This CDR3 contains 15 residues. The V end was cut by 2 bases, the J end by 3 bases, with 14 bases between. CDR3 DNA sequence: TGTGCCAGCAGCTTACCGAGAAAGGACAGCTACGAGCAGTACTTC. It specifies CASSLPRKDSYEQYF. The whole variable domain, remainder taken from reference TRBV7-9 and TRBJ2-7, is DTGVSQNPRHKITKRGQNVTFRCDPISEHNRLYWYRQTLGQGPEFLTYFQNEAQLEKSRLLSDRFSAERPKGSFSTLEIQRTEQGDSAMYLCASSLPRKDSYEQYFGPGTRLTVT.

V gene TRBV5-4 combines with J gene TRBJ2-1, with 7 bases identical to TRBD2. The CDR3 sequence is 16 residues long. Trimming at V came to 0 bases and at J to 2 bases, leaving 5 bases not matched to a gene. From germline, CDR1 is SGHNT and CDR2 YYREEE (reference sequence). Here the CDR3 reads CASSLEAGAAYNEQFF. The CDR3 DNA reads TGTGCCAGCAGCTTGGAGGCGGGAGCAGCCTACAATGAGCAGTTCTTC.

A remark on this clone: Other DNA sequences in this sample translate to the same CDR3. The chain has TRBV12-3 or TRBV12-4 and TRBJ1-1, with TRBD1 matching 10 bases. The CDR3 has 13 amino acids. Trimming at V came to 6 bases and at J to 4 bases, leaving 2 bases not matched to a gene. CDR3 sequence (DNA): TGTGCCAGCAGCAGGACAGGGGGCACTGAAGCTTTCTTT. It yields the protein CASSRTGGTEAFF.

This chain joins TRBV5-1 and TRBJ2-1, with TRBD2 matching 9 bases. Germline CDR1 and CDR2: SGHRS and YFSETQ. The V and J ends lost 3 bases and 1 base, in that order; junction bases with no gene match: 8. The CDR3 totals 17 residues. The CDR3 protein is CASSSEVAGVSYNEQFF. As DNA, the CDR3 is TGCGCCAGCAGCTCAGAAGTAGCGGGGGTTTCCTACAATGAGCAGTTCTTC.

V usage is TRBV27 and J usage is TRBJ2-7; 7 bases agree with TRBD2. V was pared by 5 bases and J by 6 bases, with 13 bases of the junction left unmatched. The CDR3 is made up of 15 amino acids. From germline, CDR1 is MNHEY and CDR2 SMNVEV (reference sequence). The CDR3: CASSPIAGGVSEQYF. As DNA, the CDR3 is TGTGCCAGCAGTCCGATAGCGGGTGGGGTCTCCGAGCAGTACTTC.

Worth noting for this clone: A read error may produce the germline difference seen at one junction end. The chain joins TRBV7-2 to TRBJ1-6; D ambiguous. Germline-derived CDR1 and CDR2 are SGHTA and FQGNSA. CDR3 length: 17 amino acids. The CDR3 DNA sequence: TGTGCCAGCAGATTAGGAATAGGGAGCTCCTATAATTCACCCCTCCACTTT. This sequence encodes CASRLGIGSSYNSPLHF.

Here the CDR3 DNA reads TGTGCCAGCAACCTAGACAGGGGGAGGTCACCCCTCCACTTT. Protein: CASNLDRGRSPLHF. The chain is built from TRBV4-2 and TRBJ1-6; TRBD1 matches at 9 bases. V shed 7 bases, J shed 10 bases, and the junction held 8 bases outside the gene matches. Germline V lookup: CDR1 LGHNA, CDR2 YNFKEQ. CDR3 length equals 14 residues.

This chain connects TRBV5-4 to TRBJ2-5, with a possible D match to TRBD2 (7 bases). The length of the CDR3 is 14 residues. Germline V gene sequence: CDR1 SGHNT, CDR2 YYREEE (reference sequence). V lost 9 bases and J 2 bases, leaving 17 bases between the germline ends. This CDR3 is CATRGGGVQETQYF. The CDR3 coding sequence is TGTGCCACCCGTGGGGGGGGCGTGCAAGAGACCCAGTACTTC.

The gene calls are TRBV18 and TRBJ2-5; 12 nucleotides line up with TRBD2. CDR3 length: 16 residues. The germline V gene encodes CDR1 KGHSH and CDR2 LQKENI. With V trimmed by 3 bases and J by 4 bases, 6 bases remained unmatched. The CDR3 DNA follows: TGTGCCAGCTCACCCAGGACTAGCGGGATGGGAGAGACCCAGTACTTC. This gives the protein CASSPRTSGMGETQYF.

This rearrangement joins TRBV21-1 to TRBJ2-3; the D call in the table, TRBD2, was not verified against the DNA. TRBV21-1 is a pseudogene. The CDR3 extends over 16 amino acids. CDR3 amino acids: CASSFRTSGSTDTQYF. In DNA form, the CDR3 reads TGTGCCAGCAGCTTCCGGACTAGCGGGAGTACAGATACGCAGTATTTT.

The V call is TRBV15, the J call TRBJ1-4, with 7 bases fitting TRBD1. Losses at the gene ends were 5 bases for V and 3 bases for J; bases not matched to a gene: 6. Germline V gene sequence: CDR1 LNHNV, CDR2 YYDKDF (reference sequence). The CDR3 contains 15 residues. CDR3 in amino acids: CATSGRQGPNEKLFF. CDR3 sequence (DNA): TGTGCCACCAGCGGTAGACAGGGTCCTAATGAAAAACTGTTTTTT.

The V gene is TRBV5-1, the J gene TRBJ2-7; 7 nucleotides line up with TRBD1. Trimming at V came to 5 bases and at J to 1 base, leaving 12 bases not matched to a gene. Germline-derived CDR1 and CDR2 are SGHRS and YFSETQ. The CDR3 consists of 16 residues. The CDR3 spells CASRFVPGQRSYEQYF. CDR3 nucleotide sequence: TGCGCCAGCAGGTTTGTCCCGGGACAGAGGTCCTACGAGCAGTACTTC. Looking up the rest from reference TRBV5-1 and TRBJ2-7 gives the full variable domain: KAGVTQTPRYLIKTRGQQVTLSCSPISGHRSVSWYQQTPGQGLQFLFEYFSETQRNKGNFPGRFSGRQFSNSRSEMNVSTLELGDSALYLCASRFVPGQRSYEQYFGPGTRLTVT.

The chain joins TRBV5-1 to TRBJ2-7; TRBD1 aligns across 11 bases. The CDR3 has 18 amino acids. After removal of 4 bases from V and 0 bases from J, the junction contained 12 bases not matched to a gene. Germline loops: CDR1 SGHRS, CDR2 YFSETQ. The CDR3 sequence is CASSAGTGGSTHSYEQYF. The CDR3 region has the DNA TGCGCCAGCAGCGCCGGGACAGGGGGGTCAACTCACTCCTACGAGCAGTACTTC.

To note about this clone: Within the sample, other DNA sequences also encode this same CDR3. The chain's CDR3 is CASSLGGQGGYGYTF. CDR3 nucleotide sequence: TGTGCCAGCAGCTTAGGGGGACAGGGAGGCTATGGCTACACCTTC. V and J are TRBV7-9 and TRBJ1-2; TRBD1 matches at 9 bases. Unmatched junction bases numbered 4, after V lost 1 base and J lost 4 bases. Per germline, CDR1 SEHNR and CDR2 FQNEAQ (reference sequence). The CDR3 sequence is 15 residues long.

The CDR3 bases are TGTGCCAGCAGCTTGGGACTAGCGGGGGGCAGGGAGACCCAGTACTTC. This sequence encodes CASSLGLAGGRETQYF. This chain joins TRBV5-6 and TRBJ2-5; 13 nucleotides align to TRBD2. V trimming: 0 bases; J trimming: 5 bases; junction bases outside the gene matches: 4. The CDR3 has 16 residues. The germline V gene has CDR1 SGHDT and CDR2 YYEEEE.

J is TRBJ1-1 and V is TRBV12-3 or TRBV12-4; perhaps TRBD1 as D (5 bases). Trimming shortened V by 6 bases and J by 1 base, and 9 bases separated the two germline ends. The CDR3 sequence is 13 residues long. The CDR3 coding sequence is TGTGCCAGCAGGCGCCAGGGGAACACTGAAGCTTTCTTT. Residues: CASRRQGNTEAFF.

This chain joins TRBV5-1 and TRBJ2-2; possibly TRBD1 for D (6 bases). Trimming removed 5 bases at V and 3 bases at J, with 8 bases between. The germline CDR1 and CDR2 sequences are SGHRS and YFSETQ. The CDR3 runs 13 residues. The CDR3: CASRGADTGELFF. The CDR3 DNA follows: TGCGCCAGCAGGGGGGCGGACACCGGGGAGCTGTTTTTT.

J is TRBJ1-6 and V is TRBV19; D gene unclear. CDR3 length: 16 amino acids. V shed 4 bases and J shed 4 bases, with 14 bases lying between them. Germline V gene data show CDR1 as LNHDA and CDR2 as SQIVND (reference sequence). The CDR3 coding sequence is TGTGCCAGTAGTACATCCCCCCGCGGTTATAATTCACCCCTCCACTTT. This encodes CASSTSPRGYNSPLHF.

The chain carries TRBV6-5 and TRBJ2-7; D is undetermined. This CDR3 has 14 amino acids. Looked up from germline, CDR1 is MNHEY and CDR2 is SVGAGI. Trimming took off 0 bases at V and 0 bases at J, with 6 bases between the two ends. In nucleotides, the CDR3 is TGTGCCAGCAGTTACTCGATCAGCTCCTACGAGCAGTACTTC. Translating gives CASSYSISSYEQYF.

This clone was seen just once. The chain is built from TRBV5-5 and TRBJ2-1; D is possibly TRBD2 (6 bases). The V and J ends lost 9 bases and 5 bases respectively, with 30 bases between them. The CDR3 consists of 18 residues. Germline-derived CDR1 and CDR2 are SGHKS and YYEKEE (reference sequence). The CDR3 DNA reads as TGTGCCACCCCTAAAGGATCCGTGAGTAGCGGAGGAAACAATGAGCAGTTCTTC. Amino acids: CATPKGSVSSGGNNEQFF.

The chain joins TRBV2 to TRBJ2-3; a weak D match, TRBD2 (5 bases). The CDR3 contains 16 residues. Germline V CDR1 and CDR2: SNHLY, FYNNEI. Trimming left V 4 bases short and J 1 base short, with 15 bases between. Here the CDR3 DNA reads TGTGCCAGCAGTGTTCCCGCGGGCGGGCGCACAGATACGCAGTATTTT. Its translation is CASSVPAGGRTDTQYF. The full variable domain, rest sourced from reference TRBV2 and TRBJ2-3, is EPEVTQTPSHQVTQMGQEVILRCVPISNHLYFYWYRQILGQKVEFLVSFYNNEISEKSEIFDDQFSVERPDGSNFTLKIRSTKLEDSAMYFCASSVPAGGRTDTQYFGPGTRLTVL.

CDR3 sequence: CASSPRLGSRDTQYF. The CDR3 DNA sequence: TGTGCCAGTAGCCCCCGACTAGGGTCCCGGGATACGCAGTATTTT. This rearrangement joins TRBV19 to TRBJ2-3, with D perhaps TRBD2 (6 bases). V gave up 6 bases and J gave up 6 bases, with 19 bases separating them. This CDR3 has 15 residues. In germline, CDR1 is LNHDA, CDR2 SQIVND (reference sequence).

The V gene is TRBV12-3 or TRBV12-4, the J gene TRBJ2-3, with D possibly TRBD2 on 5 matching bases. V lost 5 bases, J lost 11 bases, and 14 bases lay in between. The CDR3 has 12 amino acids. This chain's CDR3 is CASSPTSSVQYF. The CDR3 coding sequence is TGTGCCAGCAGTCCAACTAGTTCCGTGCAGTATTTT.

V gene TRBV7-9 combines with J gene TRBJ1-2, with TRBD1 matching 7 bases. The V and J ends lost 3 bases and 4 bases, in that order; junction bases with no gene match: 5. The germline gives CDR1 SEHNR, CDR2 FQNEAQ (reference sequence). This CDR3 is built from 14 residues. The CDR3 is CASSLGQKSYGYTF. The CDR3 nucleotides read TGTGCCAGCAGCTTGGGACAGAAGAGCTATGGCTACACCTTC.